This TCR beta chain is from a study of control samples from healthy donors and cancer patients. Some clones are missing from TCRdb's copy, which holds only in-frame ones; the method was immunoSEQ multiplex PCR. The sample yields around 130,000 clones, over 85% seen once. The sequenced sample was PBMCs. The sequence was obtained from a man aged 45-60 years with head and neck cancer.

The CDR3 sequence: CASSILAGYSNQPQHF. The CDR3 DNA sequence: TGTGCCAGTAGTATATTGGCAGGATATAGCAATCAGCCCCAGCATTTT. The chain carries TRBV19 and TRBJ1-5; D not certain. With 2 bases removed from V and 0 bases from J, the gap between germline ends came to 11 bases. The CDR3 contains 16 residues. Germline assignment: CDR1 LNHDA and CDR2 SQIVND (reference sequence).